Each of the 13 T cell receptor beta chains below was sequenced from the same sample in a study of T cells after yellow fever vaccination. MiXCR was run by TCRdb on the 5' RACE reads, yielding one entry per CDR3 protein. The table has some 110,000 distinct CDR3 sequences, 7.5% to 9.5% seen once. The source material was CD8+ T cells sorted from PBMCs, sampled 45 days after the yellow fever booster vaccination. The receptors originated from a man aged 30 to 45 who received the YFV17D yellow fever vaccine.

Regarding this clonotype: Mismatch with germline at one junction end may stem from a read error. V and J are TRBV5-1 and TRBJ2-3; TRBD1 matches at 7 bases. The CDR3 is 15 amino acids. CDR1 is SGHRS and CDR2 is YFSETQ in the germline V gene. The CDR3 DNA reads TGCGCCAGCAGCCCGGACAGGACCTACACAGTTACGCAGTATTTT. It yields the protein CASSPDRTYTVTQYF.

This clonotype was picked up many times. This rearrangement joins TRBV7-2 to TRBJ2-1, with TRBD2 matching 12 bases. Per germline, CDR1 SGHTA and CDR2 FQGNSA. This CDR3 spans 15 amino acids. With 4 bases clipped from V and 8 bases from J, the junction kept 6 bases outside the gene matches. This CDR3 is CASSSLGLAGDEQFF. The CDR3 nucleotides read TGTGCCAGCAGCTCACTGGGACTAGCGGGCGATGAGCAGTTCTTC.

This clonotype showed up many times. The gene calls are TRBV20-1 and TRBJ2-3; D is unresolved. This CDR3 is 15 amino acids long. The ends were cut back, 0 bases at V and 4 bases at J, with 14 bases in the middle. Germline CDR1 and CDR2: DFQATT and SNEGSKA (reference sequence). The CDR3 reads CSARDLGSPPDTQYF. In nucleotides, the CDR3 is TGCAGTGCTAGAGATCTAGGCAGTCCCCCAGATACGCAGTATTTT.

The chain employs TRBV11-2 and TRBJ2-3, with 11 positions matching TRBD1. The CDR3 has 15 amino acids. Losses at the gene ends were 6 bases for V and 6 bases for J; bases not matched to a gene: 8. The germline V gene has CDR1 SGHAT and CDR2 FQNNGV. CDR3 nucleotide sequence: TGTGCCAGCAGTGTAAGGGGACAGGGGGATGATACGCAGTATTTT. Its protein is CASSVRGQGDDTQYF.

The chain uses TRBV15 and TRBJ1-5, with D unresolved. This CDR3 is 16 amino acids long. The V end was cut by 0 bases, the J end by 3 bases, with 12 bases between. Per the germline V gene, CDR1 is LNHNV and CDR2 is YYDKDF (reference sequence). In nucleotides, the CDR3 is TGTGCCACCAGCAGAGACCAGGTGACATACAATCAGCCCCAGCATTTT. Translation: CATSRDQVTYNQPQHF.

In this sample, this clonotype turned up once. The rearrangement links TRBV14 to TRBJ1-1; D is ambiguous. CDR1 SGHDN and CDR2 FVKESK come from the germline V gene. V lost 1 base, J lost 3 bases, and 9 bases lay in between. The CDR3 sequence is 14 residues long. The DNA of the CDR3 is TGTGCCAGCAGCCAAGTAGGGCCTCACACTGAAGCTTTCTTT. Protein product: CASSQVGPHTEAFF.

On this clonotype itself: A much larger clone differs by one base, so this may be a read error. The V gene is TRBV7-8, the J gene TRBJ2-5; TRBD1 aligns across 9 bases. The CDR3 has 14 amino acids. The V gene's germline CDR1 is SGHVS and CDR2 FQNEAQ. CDR3 nucleotides: TGTGCCAGCAGCTTAGGGACAGGGGAAGAGACCCAGTGCTTC. Protein sequence: CASSLGTGEETQCF.

This clonotype was seen a single time. This sequence may be a read error, since a much larger clone differs from it by one base. The gene calls are TRBV7-2 and TRBJ2-7; D possibly uses TRBD1 or TRBD2 (5 bases each). The V gene lost 1 base and the J gene lost 5 bases, with 18 bases spanning the gap. Germline V CDR1 and CDR2: SGHTA, FQGNSA. The CDR3 has 16 amino acids. The chain's CDR3 is CASSLDRDGDVHEQYF. CDR3 DNA: TGTGCCAGCAGCTTAGATAGGGACGGGGACGTCCACGAGCAGTACTTC.

This clonotype is labeled as medium-sized. This chain uses TRBV7-2 with TRBJ2-3; no clear D gene. Germline-derived CDR1 and CDR2 are SGHTA and FQGNSA. V was clipped by 4 bases and J by 5 bases, with 16 bases between them. The CDR3 has 15 residues. The CDR3 nucleotides read TGTGCCAGCAGCTCCCCCCCTTTGTATAAAGATACGCAGTATTTT. Residues: CASSSPPLYKDTQYF.

Ten or more counts support this clonotype. This sequence joins TRBV20-1 and TRBJ2-4; TRBD2 aligns across 7 bases. Germline V gives CDR1 DFQATT, CDR2 SNEGSKA (reference sequence). V shed 6 bases, J shed 4 bases, and the junction held 9 bases outside the gene matches. The CDR3 loop spans 14 amino acids. The CDR3 loop is CSARSGIEKNIQYF. The DNA for the CDR3 is TGCAGTGCCCGAAGCGGGATCGAGAAAAACATTCAGTACTTC.

This clonotype was found many times. The CDR3 sequence is CASSLSGTGNTEAFF. As DNA, the CDR3 is TGTGCCAGCAGCCTCAGCGGGACAGGGAACACTGAAGCTTTCTTT. This chain links TRBV9 with TRBJ1-1; TRBD1 matches 8 bases. In germline, CDR1 is SGDLS, CDR2 YYNGEE. Trimming at V came to 4 bases and at J to 1 base, leaving 6 bases not matched to a gene. The CDR3 has 15 residues.

This clonotype has at least ten counts. This chain links TRBV4-3 with TRBJ2-7; TRBD2 might be the D (5 bases). Trimming cost V 0 bases and J 0 bases, with 15 bases left between them. Germline CDR1 and CDR2: LGHNA and YSLEER. This CDR3 spans 17 amino acids. This CDR3 is CASSQEVWTEVSYEQYF. The DNA of the CDR3 is TGCGCCAGCAGCCAAGAAGTCTGGACGGAGGTCTCCTACGAGCAGTACTTC.

This clonotype was recorded at least ten times. V is TRBV12-3 or TRBV12-4 and J is TRBJ1-5; 9 nucleotides match TRBD1. This CDR3 comprises 15 residues. Trimming cost V 4 bases and J 6 bases; bases outside gene matches: 7. The CDR3 sequence: CASSSDRGVGQPQHF. The CDR3 region has the DNA TGTGCCAGCAGTTCGGACAGGGGAGTTGGTCAGCCCCAGCATTTT.